This TCR beta chain was sequenced in a study of T-cell reconstitution after alpha-beta-depleted transplantation in children. The TCRbeta library incorporated unique molecular identifiers. TCRdb called the PCR reads again in MiXCR, with one record for every CDR3 protein. The sample contains some 500,000 distinct CDR3 sequences, approximately 20% of which appear only once. From germline, CDR1 is MNHNY and CDR2 SVGAGI (reference sequence). There are 13 residues in the CDR3. V was cut by 6 bases and J by 14 bases, with 17 bases left in between. The J gene is TRBJ1-6, the V gene TRBV6-6, with D unresolved. This sequence originates from a human donor who donated a stem cell graft to a child with acute lymphoblastic leukemia. Sample: PBMCs from the stem cell graft donor, taken from the stem cell graft. Here the CDR3 DNA reads TGTGCCAGCAGCCCGGACTTTGCTTGGACCCTCCACTTT. Protein: CASSPDFAWTLHF.